This T cell receptor (beta chain) was obtained from a study of blood T cell repertoires in COVID-19. Study-level information: COVID-19 samples collected from the United States, Italy and Spain covered acute and convalescent phases.

Using immunoSEQ multiplex PCR, the repertoire was profiled, and TCRdb retains in-frame clones only, with some absent. The sample holds about 74,000 clones, roughly four fifths seen once. V gave up 1 base and J gave up 6 bases; unmatched junction bases: 6. Germline CDR1 reads SGHTA; CDR2 reads FQGNSA. This CDR3 has 16 residues. This TCR derives from a man in his 70s with acute or convalescent COVID-19. The V call is TRBV7-2, the J call TRBJ2-3; 11 nucleotides line up with TRBD2. Sequenced material: peripheral blood. The CDR3 DNA follows: TGTGCCAGCAGCTTAGAAACTAGCGGGGGAAGGGATACGCAGTATTTT. This encodes CASSLETSGGRDTQYF.